Shown below are 16 T cell receptor beta chains from a single sample sequenced in a study of blood T cell repertoires in COVID-19 (dated by TCRdb to 2020 to 2021). The library was generated by the immunoSEQ multiplex PCR assay. In TCRdb, the immuneACCESS table is reduced to in-frame sequences with V and J assigned. These tables do not hold every clone; where another copy was compared, an unresolved V gene accounts for under half, and the others remain unexplained. The sample records around 10,000 clones, nearly 90% of which are singletons. The ten largest account for 9.5% to 13% of the sample. The specimen sequenced was peripheral blood. These receptors all stem from a human donor in a cohort sampled during active COVID-19.

V usage is TRBV6-5 and J usage is TRBJ2-1, with TRBD2 identical over 7 bases. V was clipped by 7 bases and J by 8 bases; unmatched bases: 11. This CDR3 contains 14 residues. Per the germline V gene, CDR1 is MNHEY and CDR2 is SVGAGI. The CDR3 nucleotides read TGTGCCAGCAAGGGTTTGGGGGGGAGCGATGAGCAGTTCTTC. Protein product: CASKGLGGSDEQFF.

V and J are TRBV2 and TRBJ1-5; D ambiguous. This CDR3 has 14 amino acids. Germline lookup yields CDR1 SNHLY and CDR2 FYNNEI. V was clipped by 6 bases and J by 0 bases, with 9 bases between them. This CDR3 is CASSIAGSNQPQHF. CDR3 DNA: TGTGCCAGCAGCATCGCGGGTAGCAATCAGCCCCAGCATTTT.

The chain carries TRBV21-1 and TRBJ2-4; the DNA was not used to check the table's D call, TRBD1. TRBV21-1 is a pseudogene locus. This CDR3 comprises 17 residues. For the CDR3, the DNA is TGTGCCAGCACCGTCAGGAAGAAGAGCTTAGCCAAAAACATTCAGTACTTC. Residues: CASTVRKKSLAKNIQYF.

The CDR3 here is CAWDGSSGGAQYF. Here the CDR3 DNA reads TGTGCCTGGGACGGCTCTTCAGGGGGCGCGCAGTATTTT. The rearrangement links TRBV30 to TRBJ2-3, with TRBD1 matching 8 bases. The CDR3 is 13 amino acids. Looked up from germline, CDR1 is GTSNPN and CDR2 is SVGIG (reference sequence). With 5 bases clipped from V and 10 bases from J, the junction kept 11 bases outside the gene matches.

This clone was observed a few times. The chain employs TRBV10-2 and TRBJ1-3; D gene ambiguous. This CDR3 region has 11 residues. From germline, CDR1 is WSHSY and CDR2 SAAADI. V was clipped by 6 bases and J by 8 bases, with 8 bases between them. CDR3 protein: CASRRLDTIYF. DNA for the CDR3: TGCGCCAGCAGGAGGCTGGACACCATATATTTT.

This sequence joins TRBV19 and TRBJ2-1; maybe TRBD2 (6 bases). The germline V gene has CDR1 LNHDA and CDR2 SQIVND (reference sequence). The CDR3 has 17 residues. V was trimmed by 10 bases and J by 0 bases, leaving 22 bases between them. For the CDR3, the DNA is TGTGCCACCACAGGACGTGTCCGGGAGAGCTCCTACAATGAGCAGTTCTTC. Translating it yields CATTGRVRESSYNEQFF.

V gene TRBV4-3 combines with J gene TRBJ1-1, with D perhaps matching TRBD1 (6 bases). The CDR3 is 16 amino acids. V gave up 0 bases and J gave up 1 base, with 12 bases separating them. Germline lookup yields CDR1 LGHNA and CDR2 YSLEER. The CDR3 DNA follows: TGCGCCAGCAGCCAAGATCCCCAAGGGGGGAACACTGAAGCTTTCTTT. Its translation is CASSQDPQGGNTEAFF.

This sequence joins TRBV5-6 and TRBJ2-1, with TRBD1 matching over 10 bases. The CDR3 is 18 residues long. The germline V gene encodes CDR1 SGHDT and CDR2 YYEEEE. The ends lost 1 base at V and 4 bases at J; junction bases unmatched: 11. The CDR3 sequence: CASSLWTGGLARYNEQFF. The CDR3 DNA reads as TGTGCCAGCAGCTTGTGGACAGGGGGTTTAGCTCGTTACAATGAGCAGTTCTTC. The whole variable domain, filled in from reference TRBV5-6 and TRBJ2-1, reads DAGVTQSPTHLIKTRGQQVTLRCSPKSGHDTVSWYQQALGQGPQFIFQYYEEEERQRGNFPDRFSGHQFPNYSSELNVNALLLGDSALYLCASSLWTGGLARYNEQFFGPGTRLTVL.

This sequence joins TRBV6-5 and TRBJ2-1, with a tentative D call TRBD1 (6 bases). The V gene lost 6 bases and the J gene lost 5 bases, with 11 bases spanning the gap. The CDR3 is made up of 13 amino acids. Looked up from germline, CDR1 is MNHEY and CDR2 is SVGAGI. In nucleotides, the CDR3 is TGTGCCAGCAGCCACGACAGGCACAATGAGCAGTTCTTC. Translation: CASSHDRHNEQFF.

The V gene is TRBV29-1, the J gene TRBJ1-2; D is perhaps TRBD1 (6 bases). With 0 bases removed from V and 2 bases from J, the gap between germline ends came to 13 bases. CDR3 size: 15 residues. CDR1 is SQVTM, CDR2 ANQGSEA, per germline. This CDR3 is CSVEEGRGGNYGYTF. The CDR3 nucleotides read TGCAGCGTTGAAGAGGGGAGAGGGGGAAACTATGGCTACACCTTC.

As DNA, the CDR3 is TGTGCCAGCAGCTTAGAGGGGGGGACTGAAGCTTTCTTT. It encodes CASSLEGGTEAFF. This chain connects TRBV7-2 to TRBJ1-1, with a possible D match to TRBD1 (6 bases). The CDR3 contains 13 residues. From germline, CDR1 is SGHTA and CDR2 FQGNSA. The V gene lost 1 base and the J gene lost 5 bases, with 8 bases spanning the gap.

By sample fraction, this clone is medium-sized. The chain is built from TRBV11-2 and TRBJ1-4; D gene uncertain. This CDR3 region has 15 residues. Germline V CDR1 and CDR2: SGHAT, FQNNGV. Trimming took 0 bases from V and 4 from J, leaving 9 bases between them. The CDR3 region is CASSLDLGSNEKLFF. The CDR3 region has the DNA TGTGCCAGCAGCTTAGATCTAGGCAGTAATGAAAAACTGTTTTTT.

The chain links TRBV5-5 to TRBJ1-1; D remains unclear. The CDR3 length is 15 residues. V lost 0 bases to trimming and J lost 3 bases, with 12 bases between them. Germline V lookup: CDR1 SGHKS, CDR2 YYEKEE (reference sequence). The CDR3 reads CASSLDQYGDTEAFF. For the CDR3, the DNA is TGTGCCAGCAGCTTGGACCAGTACGGGGACACTGAAGCTTTCTTT.

The gene calls are TRBV19 and TRBJ2-1; 15 bases are a match to TRBD2. The CDR3 length is 21 residues. V gave up 5 bases and J gave up 0 bases; unmatched junction bases: 14. Germline CDR1 and CDR2: LNHDA and SQIVND (reference sequence). The CDR3 loop reads CASSDDYGTSGGSSSYNEQFF. CDR3 sequence (DNA): TGTGCCAGTAGTGACGACTACGGGACTAGCGGGGGGTCGAGCTCCTACAATGAGCAGTTCTTC.

The chain uses TRBV5-6 and TRBJ1-5; D is undetermined. The CDR3 length is 14 residues. Germline values: CDR1 SGHDT, CDR2 YYEEEE. Trimming pared 4 bases from V and 3 bases from J, leaving 11 bases between. CDR3 DNA: TGTGCCAGCAGCCCCTCAGTCTCCAATCAGCCCCAGCATTTT. Encoded protein: CASSPSVSNQPQHF.

V gene TRBV29-1 combines with J gene TRBJ2-7; 8 bases agree with TRBD2. Losses at the gene ends were 3 bases for V and 4 bases for J; bases not matched to a gene: 5. The CDR3 has 13 amino acids. CDR1 SQVTM and CDR2 ANQGSEA come from the germline V gene. The CDR3 reads CSVDGTGGYEQYF. The DNA for the CDR3 is TGCAGCGTTGATGGGACGGGGGGGTACGAGCAGTACTTC.